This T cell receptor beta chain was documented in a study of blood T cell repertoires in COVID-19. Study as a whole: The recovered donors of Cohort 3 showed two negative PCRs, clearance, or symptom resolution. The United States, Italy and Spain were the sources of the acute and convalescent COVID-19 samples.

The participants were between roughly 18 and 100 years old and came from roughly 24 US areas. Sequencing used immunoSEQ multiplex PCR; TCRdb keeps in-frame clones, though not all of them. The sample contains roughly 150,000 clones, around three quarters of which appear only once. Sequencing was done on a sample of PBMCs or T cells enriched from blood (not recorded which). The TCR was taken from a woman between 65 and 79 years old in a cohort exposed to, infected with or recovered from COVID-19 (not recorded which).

In nucleotides, the CDR3 is TGTGCCAGCAGTTCGGACAGGGGGATAAATGATGGCTACACCTTC. This sequence encodes CASSSDRGINDGYTF. V and J are TRBV2 and TRBJ1-2, with TRBD1 identical over 10 bases. CDR1 is SNHLY and CDR2 is FYNNEI in the germline V gene. This CDR3 is 15 amino acids long. V dropped 5 bases and J dropped 6; count of bases not matched to a gene: 9.